These T cell receptor beta chains were read from a single sample in a study of cytomegalovirus exposure and HLA in healthy donors. Generated by immunoSEQ multiplex PCR, the TCRdb table keeps only in-frame clones and is missing some. The sample consists of around 95,000 clones, about 81% of them appearing once. Sequencing was carried out using PBMCs. The origin of the receptors is a woman aged 40 to 55 in good health and CMV-seropositive. The CDR3 runs from the conserved cysteine through the conserved F or W. Fields, in order: clone size, J gene, D gene, V gene, CDR3 protein, CDR3 DNA. A D gene is named only where the DNA matches it firmly. Where a row states a size, it is once, few, many or the class of an expanded clone; other rows omit it.

.,TRBJ2-5,TRBD2,TRBV7-6,CASSTGTSGLPYQETQYF,TGTGCCAGCAGCACGGGGACTAGCGGGTTGCCGTACCAAGAGACCCAGTACTTC
.,TRBJ1-1,.,TRBV5-1,CASSLASQGNTEAFF,TGCGCCAGCAGCTTGGCATCCCAGGGGAACACTGAAGCTTTCTTT
.,TRBJ1-1,.,TRBV19,CASSYERLNTEAFF,TGTGCCAGTAGCTACGAGAGGTTGAACACTGAAGCTTTCTTT
once,TRBJ2-1,.,TRBV30,CAWTPTSSYNEQFF,TGTGCCTGGACCCCAACTAGCTCCTACAATGAGCAGTTCTTC
.,TRBJ1-1,TRBD1,TRBV6-1,CASSDPEPGQAPGLQTEAFF,TGTGCCAGCAGTGATCCTGAACCGGGACAGGCCCCGGGTCTTCAAACTGAAGCTTTCTTT
once,TRBJ2-5,TRBD2,TRBV9,CASSPKREPGETQYF,TGTGCCAGCAGCCCCAAGCGGGAGCCCGGGGAGACCCAGTACTTC
.,TRBJ2-7,TRBD1,TRBV10-3,CATLLGTGAYEQYF,TGTGCCACCTTGCTCGGGACAGGGGCCTACGAGCAGTACTTC
.,TRBJ1-2,TRBD1,TRBV6-6,CASSGQGGGYTF,TGTGCCAGCAGTGGACAGGGGGGCGGCTACACCTTC
.,TRBJ2-7,.,TRBV7-9,CASSPMGGASYEQYF,TGTGCCAGCAGCCCTATGGGTGGGGCCTCCTACGAGCAGTACTTC
.,TRBJ2-3,.,TRBV6-5,CASSSPGWDTQYF,TGTGCCAGCAGCTCCCCGGGGTGGGATACGCAGTATTTT
.,TRBJ2-2,.,TRBV19,CASSPRGGSGELFF,TGTGCCAGTAGTCCCCGAGGGGGTTCCGGGGAGCTGTTTTTT
few,TRBJ1-4,.,TRBV27,CASSTSGSTNEKLFF,TGTGCCAGCAGTACTTCAGGATCCACTAATGAAAAACTGTTTTTT
.,TRBJ1-5,TRBD1,TRBV6-1,CASTRTGTEGQPQHF,TGTGCCAGCACCAGAACGGGGACAGAGGGTCAGCCCCAGCATTTT
few,TRBJ1-2,TRBD1,TRBV19,CASTTRDRGRNGYTF,TGTGCCAGTACCACCAGGGACAGGGGGCGAAATGGCTACACCTTC
.,TRBJ1-2,.,TRBV27,CASSPTGSYGYTF,TGTGCCAGCAGTCCTACGGGGTCCTATGGCTACACCTTC
.,TRBJ2-7,TRBD2,TRBV7-2,CASSFRRETYEQYF,TGTGCCAGCAGCTTCCGGCGGGAGACCTACGAGCAGTACTTC
.,TRBJ1-1,.,TRBV7-9,CASSLSSGPAAEAFF,TGTGCCAGCAGCTTATCATCAGGGCCGGCAGCTGAAGCTTTCTTT
.,TRBJ2-5,TRBD1,TRBV5-4,CASSFRTGVGETQYF,TGTGCCAGCAGCTTCCGGACAGGGGTGGGGGAGACCCAGTACTTC
.,TRBJ2-7,TRBD2,TRBV4-1,CASSRDVTSGAYEQYF,TGCGCCAGCAGCCGGGATGTGACTAGCGGCGCCTACGAGCAGTACTTC
once,TRBJ2-5,TRBD1,TRBV6-1,CASQGAGETQYF,TGTGCATCACAGGGGGCCGGCGAGACCCAGTACTTC
.,TRBJ2-2,TRBD2,TRBV6-5,CASSTGTSATGELFF,TGTGCCAGCAGCACCGGGACTAGCGCCACCGGGGAGCTGTTTTTT
.,TRBJ2-3,.,TRBV9,CASSVEGDTQYF,TGTGCCAGCAGCGTAGAGGGGGATACGCAGTATTTT
few,TRBJ1-2,.,TRBV6-5,CALRGIYGYTF,TGTGCCCTCCGGGGTATCTATGGCTACACCTTC
.,TRBJ2-5,.,TRBV5-1,CASSFSTQQETQYF,TGCGCCAGCAGCTTCTCGACTCAGCAGGAGACCCAGTACTTC
few,TRBJ2-7,.,TRBV5-1,CASSLVGSPDEQYF,TGCGCCAGCAGCTTGGTTGGGAGTCCGGACGAGCAGTACTTC
.,TRBJ2-7,TRBD2,TRBV7-2,CASSSTSGRDYEQYF,TGTGCCAGCAGCTCGACTAGCGGAAGAGACTACGAGCAGTACTTC
.,TRBJ1-2,TRBD1,TRBV11-2,CASSLRTGAHGYTF,TGTGCCAGCAGCTTAAGGACAGGGGCTCATGGCTACACCTTC
.,TRBJ2-3,TRBD2,TRBV2,CASRAPSGHTDTQYF,TGTGCCAGCAGAGCCCCTAGCGGGCACACAGATACGCAGTATTTT
once,TRBJ2-1,TRBD2,TRBV6-5,CASSYSTSGSRNEQFF,TGTGCCAGCAGTTACTCGACTAGCGGTTCTCGGAATGAGCAGTTCTTC
once,TRBJ1-1,TRBD1,TRBV6-1,CASSEWTGEVTEAFF,TGTGCCAGCAGTGAATGGACAGGGGAGGTCACTGAAGCTTTCTTT
.,TRBJ2-5,.,TRBV30,CAWTAGFDGTQYF,TGTGCCTGGACAGCGGGCTTCGATGGGACCCAGTACTTC
.,TRBJ2-3,.,TRBV28,CASKTPTDTQYF,TGTGCCAGCAAGACTCCCACAGATACGCAGTATTTT
once,TRBJ2-3,TRBD2,TRBV28,CASSRWTSEFSTDTQYF,TGTGCCAGCAGCCGGTGGACTAGCGAGTTTAGCACAGATACGCAGTATTTT
once,TRBJ2-7,.,TRBV7-2,CASSLRAIHEQYF,TGTGCCAGCAGCTTACGAGCGATCCACGAGCAGTACTTC
.,TRBJ1-4,.,TRBV7-9,CASSLEAGDGEKLFF,TGTGCCAGCAGCTTAGAGGCAGGGGACGGTGAAAAACTGTTTTTT
.,TRBJ2-7,TRBD2,TRBV18,CASSPGTSGGEQYF,TGTGCCAGCTCACCCGGGACTAGCGGGGGTGAGCAGTACTTC
.,TRBJ2-3,TRBD2,TRBV6-1,CASSALAGMITDTQYF,TGTGCCAGCAGTGCCCTAGCGGGAATGATCACAGATACGCAGTATTTT
.,TRBJ2-1,TRBD2,TRBV27,CASSSGLAGNEQFF,TGTGCCAGCAGCTCGGGACTAGCGGGCAATGAGCAGTTCTTC